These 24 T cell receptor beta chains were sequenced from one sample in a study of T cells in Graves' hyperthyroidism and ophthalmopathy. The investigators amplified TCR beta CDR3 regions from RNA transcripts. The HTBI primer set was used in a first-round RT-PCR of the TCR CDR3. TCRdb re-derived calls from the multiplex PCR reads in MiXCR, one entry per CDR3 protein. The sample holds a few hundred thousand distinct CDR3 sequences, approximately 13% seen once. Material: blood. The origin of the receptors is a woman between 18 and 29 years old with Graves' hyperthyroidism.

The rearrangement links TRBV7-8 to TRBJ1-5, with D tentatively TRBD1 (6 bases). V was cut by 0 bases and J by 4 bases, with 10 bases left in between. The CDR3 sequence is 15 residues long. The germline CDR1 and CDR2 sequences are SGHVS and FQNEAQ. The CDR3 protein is CASSLAWTANQPQHF. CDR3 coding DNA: TGTGCCAGCAGCTTAGCCTGGACAGCGAATCAGCCCCAGCATTTT.

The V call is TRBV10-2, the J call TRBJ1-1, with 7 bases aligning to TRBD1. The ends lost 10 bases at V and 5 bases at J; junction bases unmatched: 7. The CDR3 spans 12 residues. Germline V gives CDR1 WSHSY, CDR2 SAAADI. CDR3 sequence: CAIRTGRTEAFF. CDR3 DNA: TGCGCCATCCGGACAGGTCGGACTGAAGCTTTCTTT.

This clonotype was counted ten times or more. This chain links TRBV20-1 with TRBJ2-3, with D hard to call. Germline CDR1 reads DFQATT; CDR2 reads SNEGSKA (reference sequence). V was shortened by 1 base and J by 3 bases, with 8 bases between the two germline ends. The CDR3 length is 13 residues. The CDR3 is CSARVGRTDTQYF. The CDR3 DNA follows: TGCAGTGCTAGAGTCGGCAGGACAGATACGCAGTATTTT.

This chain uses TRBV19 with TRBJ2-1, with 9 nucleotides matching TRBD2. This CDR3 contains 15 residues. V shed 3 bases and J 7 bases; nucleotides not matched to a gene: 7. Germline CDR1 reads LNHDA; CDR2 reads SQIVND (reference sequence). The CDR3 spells CASSMIGGRGNEQFF. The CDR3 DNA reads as TGTGCCAGTAGTATGATTGGCGGGAGGGGAAATGAGCAGTTCTTC.

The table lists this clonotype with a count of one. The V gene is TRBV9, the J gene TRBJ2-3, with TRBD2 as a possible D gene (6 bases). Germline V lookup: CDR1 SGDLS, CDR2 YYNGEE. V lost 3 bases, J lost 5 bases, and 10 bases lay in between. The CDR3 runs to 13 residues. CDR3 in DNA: TGTGCCAGCAGCGGGGGGGTAGTAGATACGCAGTATTTT. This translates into CASSGGVVDTQYF.

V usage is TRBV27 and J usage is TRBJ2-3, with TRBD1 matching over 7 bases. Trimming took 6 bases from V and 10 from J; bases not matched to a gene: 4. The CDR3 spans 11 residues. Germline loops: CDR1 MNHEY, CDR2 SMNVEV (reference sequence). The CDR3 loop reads CASRGDSSQYF. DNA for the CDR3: TGTGCCAGCAGAGGGGACAGTTCGCAGTATTTT.

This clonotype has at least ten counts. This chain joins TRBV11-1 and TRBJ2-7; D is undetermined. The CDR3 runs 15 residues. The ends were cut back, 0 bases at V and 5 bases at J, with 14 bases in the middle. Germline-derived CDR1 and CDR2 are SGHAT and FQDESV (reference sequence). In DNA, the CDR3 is TGTGCCAGCAGCTTAGCCCGGGCTGCCGGGCACGAGCAGTACTTC. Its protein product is CASSLARAAGHEQYF.

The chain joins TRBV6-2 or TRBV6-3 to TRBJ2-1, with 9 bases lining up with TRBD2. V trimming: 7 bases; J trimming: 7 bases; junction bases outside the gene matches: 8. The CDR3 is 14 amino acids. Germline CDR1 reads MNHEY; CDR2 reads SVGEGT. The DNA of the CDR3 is TGTGCCAGCAAATCCGTAGCGGGAGTAAATGAGCAGTTCTTC. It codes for CASKSVAGVNEQFF.

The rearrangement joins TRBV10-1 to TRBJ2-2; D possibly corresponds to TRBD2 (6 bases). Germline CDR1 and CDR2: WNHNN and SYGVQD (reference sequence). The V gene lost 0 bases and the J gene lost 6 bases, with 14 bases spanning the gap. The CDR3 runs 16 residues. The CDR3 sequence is CASSESRSGRSGELFF. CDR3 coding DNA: TGCGCCAGCAGTGAGTCGCGTTCTGGGAGGTCCGGGGAGCTGTTTTTT.

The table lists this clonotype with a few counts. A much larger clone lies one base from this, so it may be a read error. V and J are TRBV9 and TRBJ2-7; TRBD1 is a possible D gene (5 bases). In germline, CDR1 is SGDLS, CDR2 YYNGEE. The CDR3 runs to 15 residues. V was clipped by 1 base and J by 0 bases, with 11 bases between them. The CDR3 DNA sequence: TGTGCCAGCAGCGTAAGGGTTGACAGCTCCTACGAGCAGTACTTC. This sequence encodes CASSVRVDSSYEQYF.

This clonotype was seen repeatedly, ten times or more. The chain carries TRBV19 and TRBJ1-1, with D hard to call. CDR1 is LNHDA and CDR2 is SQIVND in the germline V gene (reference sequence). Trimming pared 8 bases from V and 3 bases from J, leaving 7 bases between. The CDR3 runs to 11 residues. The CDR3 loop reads CASEGYTEAFF. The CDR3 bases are TGTGCCAGTGAAGGGTACACTGAAGCTTTCTTT.

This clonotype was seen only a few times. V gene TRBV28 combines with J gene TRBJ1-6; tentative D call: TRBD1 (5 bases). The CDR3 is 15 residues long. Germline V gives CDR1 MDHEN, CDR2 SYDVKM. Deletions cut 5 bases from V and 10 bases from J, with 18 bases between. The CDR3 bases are TGTGCCAGCAGTACAACAGGCGGTCCCTTGTCACCCCTCCACTTT. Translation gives CASSTTGGPLSPLHF.

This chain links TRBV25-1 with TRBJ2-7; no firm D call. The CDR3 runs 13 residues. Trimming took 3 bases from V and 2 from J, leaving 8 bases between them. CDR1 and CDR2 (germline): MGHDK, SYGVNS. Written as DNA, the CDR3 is TGTGCCAGCAGTGAGGCAAATACCTACGAGCAGTACTTC. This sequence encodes CASSEANTYEQYF.

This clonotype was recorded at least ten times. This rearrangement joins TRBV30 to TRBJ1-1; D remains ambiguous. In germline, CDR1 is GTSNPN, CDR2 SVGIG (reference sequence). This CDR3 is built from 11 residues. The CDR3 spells CAAAANTEAFF. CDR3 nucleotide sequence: TGTGCGGCGGCAGCGAACACTGAAGCTTTCTTT.

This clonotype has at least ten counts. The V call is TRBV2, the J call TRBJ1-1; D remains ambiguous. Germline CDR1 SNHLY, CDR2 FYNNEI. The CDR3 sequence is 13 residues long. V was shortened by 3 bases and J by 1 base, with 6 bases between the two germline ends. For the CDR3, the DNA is TGTGCCAGCAGTGAGTCTCAGAACACTGAAGCTTTCTTT. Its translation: CASSESQNTEAFF. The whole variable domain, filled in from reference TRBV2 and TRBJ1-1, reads EPEVTQTPSHQVTQMGQEVILRCVPISNHLYFYWYRQILGQKVEFLVSFYNNEISEKSEIFDDQFSVERPDGSNFTLKIRSTKLEDSAMYFCASSESQNTEAFFGQGTRLTVV.

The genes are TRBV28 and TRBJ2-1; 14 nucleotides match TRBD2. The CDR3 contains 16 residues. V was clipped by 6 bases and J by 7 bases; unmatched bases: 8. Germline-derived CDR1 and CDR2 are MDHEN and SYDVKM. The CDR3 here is CASSQLGLAGGNEQFF. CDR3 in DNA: TGTGCCAGCAGCCAACTAGGACTAGCGGGAGGTAATGAGCAGTTCTTC.

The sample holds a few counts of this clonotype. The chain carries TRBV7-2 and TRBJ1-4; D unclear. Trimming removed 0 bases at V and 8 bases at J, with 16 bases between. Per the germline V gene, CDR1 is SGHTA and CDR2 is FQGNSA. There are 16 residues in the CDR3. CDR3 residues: CASSLARGMGGEKLFF. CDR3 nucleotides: TGTGCCAGCAGCTTAGCGCGTGGAATGGGAGGAGAAAAACTGTTTTTT.

CDR3 residues: CASSPSSGRKPHNEQFF. The CDR3 nucleotides read TGTGCCAGCAGCCCATCTAGCGGGAGAAAACCACACAATGAGCAGTTCTTC. The rearrangement uses TRBV7-9 and TRBJ2-1; 10 bases are shared with TRBD2. CDR3 length equals 17 residues. Per germline, CDR1 SEHNR and CDR2 FQNEAQ (reference sequence). The V segment lost 5 bases and the J segment 5 bases; nucleotides outside the gene matches: 12.

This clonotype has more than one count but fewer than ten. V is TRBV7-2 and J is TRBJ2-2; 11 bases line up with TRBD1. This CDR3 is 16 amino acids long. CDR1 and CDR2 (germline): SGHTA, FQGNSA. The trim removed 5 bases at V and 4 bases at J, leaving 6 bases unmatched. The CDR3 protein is CASSGGQGAVTGELFF. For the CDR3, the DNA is TGTGCCAGCAGCGGAGGACAGGGGGCTGTCACCGGGGAGCTGTTTTTT. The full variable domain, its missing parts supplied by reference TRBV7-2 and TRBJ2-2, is GAGVSQSPSNKVTEKGKDVELRCDPISGHTALYWYRQSLGQGLEFLIYFQGNSAPDKSGLPSDRFSAERTGGSVSTLTIQRTQQEDSAVYLCASSGGQGAVTGELFFGEGSRLTVL.

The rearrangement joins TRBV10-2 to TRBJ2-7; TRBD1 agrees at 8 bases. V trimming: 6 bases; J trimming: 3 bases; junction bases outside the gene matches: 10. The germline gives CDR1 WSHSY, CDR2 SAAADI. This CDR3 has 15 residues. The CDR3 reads CASSLSGTGVYEQYF. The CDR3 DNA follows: TGCGCCAGCAGCCTATCCGGGACAGGAGTCTACGAGCAGTACTTC.

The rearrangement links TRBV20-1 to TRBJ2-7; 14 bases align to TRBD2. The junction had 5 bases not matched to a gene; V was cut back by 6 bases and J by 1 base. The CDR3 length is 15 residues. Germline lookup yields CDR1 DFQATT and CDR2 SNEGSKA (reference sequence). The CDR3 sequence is CSARGLAGASYEQYF. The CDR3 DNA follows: TGCAGTGCCAGGGGACTAGCGGGAGCATCCTACGAGCAGTACTTC.

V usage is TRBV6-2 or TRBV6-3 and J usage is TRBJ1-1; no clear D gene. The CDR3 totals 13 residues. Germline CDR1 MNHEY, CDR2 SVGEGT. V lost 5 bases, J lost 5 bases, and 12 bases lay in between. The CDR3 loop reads CASSRERRTEAFF. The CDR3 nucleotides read TGTGCCAGCAGTAGGGAGAGGCGGACTGAAGCTTTCTTT.

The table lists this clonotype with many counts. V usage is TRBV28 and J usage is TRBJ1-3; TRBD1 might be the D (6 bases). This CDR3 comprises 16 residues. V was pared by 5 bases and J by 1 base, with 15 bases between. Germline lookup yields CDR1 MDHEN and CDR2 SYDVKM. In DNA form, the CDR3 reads TGTGCCAGCAGTCCCGGGGGGGCTCGTTCTGGAAACACCATATATTTT. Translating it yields CASSPGGARSGNTIYF.

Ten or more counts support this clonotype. The CDR3 here is CSVEGQRQETQYF. The CDR3 region has the DNA TGCAGCGTAGAGGGACAGCGCCAAGAGACCCAGTACTTC. This chain links TRBV29-1 with TRBJ2-5; the match to TRBD1 covers 7 bases. V gave up 6 bases and J gave up 1 base; unmatched junction bases: 5. The V gene's germline CDR1 is SQVTM and CDR2 ANQGSEA. The CDR3 spans 13 residues.